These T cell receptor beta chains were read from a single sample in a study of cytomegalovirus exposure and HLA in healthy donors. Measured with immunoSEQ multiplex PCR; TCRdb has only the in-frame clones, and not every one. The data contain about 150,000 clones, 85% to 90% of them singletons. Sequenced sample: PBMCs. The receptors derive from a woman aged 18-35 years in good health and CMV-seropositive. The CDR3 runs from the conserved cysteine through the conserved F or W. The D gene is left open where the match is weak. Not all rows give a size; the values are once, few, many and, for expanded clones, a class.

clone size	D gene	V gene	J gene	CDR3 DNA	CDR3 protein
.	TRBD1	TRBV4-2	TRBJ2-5	TGTGCCAGCAGCCAAGAAGGGACAGCTCAAGAGACCCAGTACTTC	CASSQEGTAQETQYF
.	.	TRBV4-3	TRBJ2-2	TGCGCCAGCAGCCACGGGAACACCGGGGAGCTGTTTTTT	CASSHGNTGELFF
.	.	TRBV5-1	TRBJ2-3	TGCGCCAGCAGCTTGGGGGCTCTCACAGATACGCAGTATTTT	CASSLGALTDTQYF
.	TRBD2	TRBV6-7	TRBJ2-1	TGTGCCAGCAGTTACGTGCTAGCGGGAGCGGGCGATGAGCAGTTCTTC	CASSYVLAGAGDEQFF
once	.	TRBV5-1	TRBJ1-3	TGCGCCAGCAGCTTGTCGGGAGCCAGGGCGAATGGAAACACCATATATTTT	CASSLSGARANGNTIYF
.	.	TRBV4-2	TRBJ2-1	TGTGCCAGCAGCCAAGATACGATGGTAGCGTACAATGAGCAGTTCTTC	CASSQDTMVAYNEQFF
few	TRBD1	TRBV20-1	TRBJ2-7	TGCAGTGCTAGGACAGGGAGCGAGCAGTACTTC	CSARTGSEQYF
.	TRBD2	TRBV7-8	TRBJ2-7	TGTGCCAGCGGGCTAGCGGGAGTGGTATACGAGCAGTACTTC	CASGLAGVVYEQYF
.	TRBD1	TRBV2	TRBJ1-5	TGTGCCAGCAGCGGACAGGGCTCGAGCGTTAATCAGCCCCAGCATTTT	CASSGQGSSVNQPQHF
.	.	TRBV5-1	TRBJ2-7	TGCGCCAGCAGCTTGGGTACAGGGACCCACGAGCAGTACTTC	CASSLGTGTHEQYF
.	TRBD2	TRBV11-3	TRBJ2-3	TGTGCCAGCAGCCCACGGACTAGCGGTGGTTTCACAGATACGCAGTATTTT	CASSPRTSGGFTDTQYF
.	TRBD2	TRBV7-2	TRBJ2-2	TGTGCCAGCAGCCGGGGACTAGCGGGAGGGGGCGGGGAGCTGTTTTTT	CASSRGLAGGGGELFF
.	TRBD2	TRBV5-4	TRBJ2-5	TGTGCCGCCCGGGGGACTAGCGGGCAGACCCAGTACTTC	CAARGTSGQTQYF
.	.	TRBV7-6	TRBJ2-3	TGTGCCAGCAGCTTGGCAGGCAACACAGATACGCAGTATTTT	CASSLAGNTDTQYF
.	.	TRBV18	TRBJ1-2	TGTGCCAGCTCACCTACTAGGTCCTATGGCTACACCTTC	CASSPTRSYGYTF
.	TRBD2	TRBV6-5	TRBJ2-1	TGTGCCAGCAGCCCACGCACGGGAGGATCGAATGAGCAGTTCTTC	CASSPRTGGSNEQFF
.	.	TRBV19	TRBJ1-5	TGTGCCAGTAAGGAACAGGCCAATCAGCCCCAGCATTTT	CASKEQANQPQHF
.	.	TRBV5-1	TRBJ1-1	TGCGCCAGCAGACGTGTGGGGGGAAGAGCTGAAGCTTTCTTT	CASRRVGGRAEAFF
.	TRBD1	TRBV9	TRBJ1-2	TGTGCCAGCAGCGTAGGACAGGGGGTGGGCTATGGCTACACCTTC	CASSVGQGVGYGYTF
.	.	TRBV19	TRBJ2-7	TGTGCCAGTAGTACCCGCGGCCTAGTTGGGGAGCAGTACTTC	CASSTRGLVGEQYF
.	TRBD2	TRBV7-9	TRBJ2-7	TGTGCCAGCAGCTTAGCAGATTTCTTACTAGCGGGCCCATCCTACGAGCAGTACTTC	CASSLADFLLAGPSYEQYF
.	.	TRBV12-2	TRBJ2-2	TGTGCAACTGAGGGAGTAAACACCGGGGAGCTGTTTTTT	CATEGVNTGELFF
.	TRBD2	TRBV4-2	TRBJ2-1	TGTGCCAGCGGAGCGGGAGGGACCTCCTACAATGAGCAGTTCTTC	CASGAGGTSYNEQFF
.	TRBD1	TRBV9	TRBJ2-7	TGTGCCAGCAGCTCCCGACAGGGAAAAACCTACGAGCAGTACTTC	CASSSRQGKTYEQYF
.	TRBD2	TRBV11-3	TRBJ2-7	TGTGCCAGCAGCCCCCGACTAGCGGGAGTACCCGAGCAGTACTTC	CASSPRLAGVPEQYF
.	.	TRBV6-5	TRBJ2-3	TGTGCCAGCAGTCGAGCTAGCGACGACACAGATACGCAGTATTTT	CASSRASDDTDTQYF
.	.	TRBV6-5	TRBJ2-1	TGTGCCAGCAGCCGCGGGGAGGAGCAGTTCTTC	CASSRGEEQFF
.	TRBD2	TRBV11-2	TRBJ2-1	TGTGCCAGCAGCTTAGAGGCGGCGGGAGGGTACAATGAGCAGTTCTTC	CASSLEAAGGYNEQFF
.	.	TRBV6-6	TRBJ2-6	TGTGCCAGCAGTTACTCGACTGCGGGGGCCAACGTCCTGACTTTC	CASSYSTAGANVLTF
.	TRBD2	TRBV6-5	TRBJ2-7	TGTGCCAGCAGTTGGACTAGCCCCAACTACGAGCAGTACTTC	CASSWTSPNYEQYF
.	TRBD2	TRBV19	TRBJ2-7	TGTGCCAGTAGTAACAGCGCGGGAGTGAGGGAGCAGTACTTC	CASSNSAGVREQYF
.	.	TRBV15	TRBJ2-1	TGTGCCACCAGCAGAGATAAGGGGGACAATGAGCAGTTCTTC	CATSRDKGDNEQFF
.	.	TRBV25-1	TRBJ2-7	TGTGCCAGCAGCGGGACCGGCGGGCGGGGTACCTACGAGCAGTACTTC	CASSGTGGRGTYEQYF
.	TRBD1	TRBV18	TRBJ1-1	TGTGCCAGCTCACACTCTACAGGGGGAGATACTGAAGCTTTCTTT	CASSHSTGGDTEAFF
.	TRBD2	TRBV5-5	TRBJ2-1	TGTGCCAGCAGCCTTGGACTAGCGGGAGCTAATGAGCAGTTCTTC	CASSLGLAGANEQFF
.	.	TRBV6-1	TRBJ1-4	TGTGCCAGCAGCGGACTCAATAATGAAAAACTGTTTTTT	CASSGLNNEKLFF
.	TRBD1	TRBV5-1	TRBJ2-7	TGCGCCAGCGGCACAGGGGTGGCCTACGAGCAGTACTTC	CASGTGVAYEQYF
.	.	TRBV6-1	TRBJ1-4	TGTGCCAGCAGTGAACAGACAACTAATGAAAAACTGTTTTTT	CASSEQTTNEKLFF
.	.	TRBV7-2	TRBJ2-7	TGTGCCAGCAGGGAGGGCGGGTCCTACGAGCAGTACTTC	CASREGGSYEQYF
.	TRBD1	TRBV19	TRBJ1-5	TGTGCCAGTAGTTTTAGTTTCTCGGGGGACAGAGCAAGCAATCAGCCCCAGCATTTT	CASSFSFSGDRASNQPQHF
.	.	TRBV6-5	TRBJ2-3	TGTGCCAGCAGTTCGGGAACAACGCAGTATTTT	CASSSGTTQYF
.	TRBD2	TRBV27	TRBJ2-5	TGTGCCAGCAGTTTAGGACTAGCGGGAGGGAGATGGGAGACCCAGTACTTC	CASSLGLAGGRWETQYF
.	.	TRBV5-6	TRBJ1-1	TGTGCCAGCAGCTTGCCCTTCGGGGGGGCGAGAGCTTTCTTT	CASSLPFGGARAFF
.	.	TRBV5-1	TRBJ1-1	TGCGCCAGCAGCTGCAGGGCACCGAGCGTGTGCACTGAAGCTTTCTTT	CASSCRAPSVCTEAFF
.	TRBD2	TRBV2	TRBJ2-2	TGTGCCAGCAGCGAGACTAGCGGGAGGGCCACCGGGGAGCTGTTTTTT	CASSETSGRATGELFF
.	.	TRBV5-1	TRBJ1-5	TGCGCCAGCAGCTTGGGGCAGGGATTGGATCAGCCCCAGCATTTT	CASSLGQGLDQPQHF